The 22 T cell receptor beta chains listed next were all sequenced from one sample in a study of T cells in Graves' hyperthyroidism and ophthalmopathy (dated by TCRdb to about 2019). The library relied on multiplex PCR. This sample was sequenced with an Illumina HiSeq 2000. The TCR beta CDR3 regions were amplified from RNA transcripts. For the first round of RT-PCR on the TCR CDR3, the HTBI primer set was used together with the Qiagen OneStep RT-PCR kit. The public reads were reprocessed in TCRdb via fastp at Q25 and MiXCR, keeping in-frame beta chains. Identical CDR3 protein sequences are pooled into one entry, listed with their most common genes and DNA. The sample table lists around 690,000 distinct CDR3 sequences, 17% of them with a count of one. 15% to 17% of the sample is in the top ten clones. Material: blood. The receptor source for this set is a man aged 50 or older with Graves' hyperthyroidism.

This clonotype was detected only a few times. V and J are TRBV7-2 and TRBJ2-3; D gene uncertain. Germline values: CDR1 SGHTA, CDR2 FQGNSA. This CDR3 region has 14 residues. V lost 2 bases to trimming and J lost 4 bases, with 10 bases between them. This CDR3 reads CASSLLLGPDTQYF. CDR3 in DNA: TGTGCCAGCAGCTTATTACTGGGTCCAGATACGCAGTATTTT.

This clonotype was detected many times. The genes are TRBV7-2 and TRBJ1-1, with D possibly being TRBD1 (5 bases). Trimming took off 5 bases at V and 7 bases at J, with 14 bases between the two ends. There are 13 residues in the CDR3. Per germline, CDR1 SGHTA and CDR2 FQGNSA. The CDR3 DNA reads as TGTGCCAGCAGCCCCGGGACCGAACGTGAAGCTTTCTTT. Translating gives CASSPGTEREAFF.

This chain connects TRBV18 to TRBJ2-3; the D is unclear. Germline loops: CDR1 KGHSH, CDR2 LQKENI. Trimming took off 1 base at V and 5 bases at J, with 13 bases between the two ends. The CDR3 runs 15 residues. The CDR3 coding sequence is TGTGCCAGCTCACCACTGGATAGGGTTCGAGATACGCAGTATTTT. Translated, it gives CASSPLDRVRDTQYF.

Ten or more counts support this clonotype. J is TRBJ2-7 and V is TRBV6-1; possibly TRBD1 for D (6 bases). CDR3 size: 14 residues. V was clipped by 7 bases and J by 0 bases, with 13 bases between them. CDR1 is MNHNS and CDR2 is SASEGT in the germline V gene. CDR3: CASKPRDNSYEQYF. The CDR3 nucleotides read TGTGCCAGCAAACCCCGGGACAACTCCTACGAGCAGTACTTC.

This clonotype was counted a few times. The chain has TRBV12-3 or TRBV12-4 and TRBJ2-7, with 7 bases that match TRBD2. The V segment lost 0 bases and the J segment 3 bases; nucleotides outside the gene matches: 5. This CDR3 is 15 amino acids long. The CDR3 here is CASSLATGLVYEQYF. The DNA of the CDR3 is TGTGCCAGCAGTTTAGCTACCGGACTAGTCTACGAGCAGTACTTC.

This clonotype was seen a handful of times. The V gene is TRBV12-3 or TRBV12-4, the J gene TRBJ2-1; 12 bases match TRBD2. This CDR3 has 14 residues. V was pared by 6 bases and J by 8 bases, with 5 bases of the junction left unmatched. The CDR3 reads CASRTRLAGDEQFF. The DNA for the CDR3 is TGTGCCAGCAGAACTCGACTAGCGGGGGATGAGCAGTTCTTC.

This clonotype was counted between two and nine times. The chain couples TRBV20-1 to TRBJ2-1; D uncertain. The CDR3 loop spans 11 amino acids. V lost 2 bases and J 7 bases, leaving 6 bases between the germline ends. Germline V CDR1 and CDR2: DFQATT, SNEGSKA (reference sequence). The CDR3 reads CSARQWNEQFF. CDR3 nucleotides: TGCAGTGCTAGACAGTGGAATGAGCAGTTCTTC.

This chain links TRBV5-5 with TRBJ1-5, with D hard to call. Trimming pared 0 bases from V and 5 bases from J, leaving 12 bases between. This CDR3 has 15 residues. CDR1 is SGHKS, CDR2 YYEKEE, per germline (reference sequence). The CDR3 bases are TGTGCCAGCAGCTTGGAACCGATACTCCATCAGCCCCAGCATTTT. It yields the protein CASSLEPILHQPQHF.

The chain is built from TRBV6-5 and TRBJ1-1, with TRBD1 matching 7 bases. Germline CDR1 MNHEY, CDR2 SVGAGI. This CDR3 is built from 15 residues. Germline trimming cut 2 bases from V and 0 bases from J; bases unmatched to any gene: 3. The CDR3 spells CASSYLGQMNTEAFF. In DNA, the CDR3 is TGTGCCAGCAGTTACCTGGGACAGATGAACACTGAAGCTTTCTTT.

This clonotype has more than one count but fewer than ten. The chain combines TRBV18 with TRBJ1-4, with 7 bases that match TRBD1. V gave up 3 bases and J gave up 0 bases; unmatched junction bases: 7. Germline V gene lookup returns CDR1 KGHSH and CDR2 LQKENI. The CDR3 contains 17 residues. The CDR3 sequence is CASSPRQGIATNEKLFF. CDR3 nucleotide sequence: TGTGCCAGCTCACCCAGACAGGGTATTGCAACTAATGAAAAACTGTTTTTT.

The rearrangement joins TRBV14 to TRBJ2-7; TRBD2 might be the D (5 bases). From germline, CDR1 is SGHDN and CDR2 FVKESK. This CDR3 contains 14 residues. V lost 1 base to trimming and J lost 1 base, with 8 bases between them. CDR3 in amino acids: CASSQGPGSYEQYF. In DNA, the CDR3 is TGTGCCAGCAGCCAAGGCCCGGGATCCTACGAGCAGTACTTC.

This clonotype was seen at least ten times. The CDR3: CASSVGGLSYNEQFF. CDR3 DNA: TGTGCCAGCAGCGTAGGCGGACTTAGCTACAATGAGCAGTTCTTC. The rearrangement joins TRBV9 to TRBJ2-1; tentative D call: TRBD2 (5 bases). The V end lost 0 bases, the J end lost 3 bases, and 10 bases lay between the germline ends. CDR1 SGDLS and CDR2 YYNGEE come from the germline V gene. This CDR3 is 15 amino acids long.

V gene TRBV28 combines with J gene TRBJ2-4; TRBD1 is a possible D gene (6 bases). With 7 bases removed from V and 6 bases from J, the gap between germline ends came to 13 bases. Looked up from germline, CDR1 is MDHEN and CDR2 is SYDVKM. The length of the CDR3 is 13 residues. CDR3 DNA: TGTGCCAGCACAACTGGGGGCCTAAACATTCAGTACTTC. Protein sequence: CASTTGGLNIQYF.

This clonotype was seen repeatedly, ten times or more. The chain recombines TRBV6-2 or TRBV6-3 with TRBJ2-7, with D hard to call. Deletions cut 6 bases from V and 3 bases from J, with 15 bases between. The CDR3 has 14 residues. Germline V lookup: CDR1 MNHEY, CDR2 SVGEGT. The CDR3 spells CASSLRLTIYEQYF. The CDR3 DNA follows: TGTGCCAGCAGCTTACGCCTAACCATCTACGAGCAGTACTTC.

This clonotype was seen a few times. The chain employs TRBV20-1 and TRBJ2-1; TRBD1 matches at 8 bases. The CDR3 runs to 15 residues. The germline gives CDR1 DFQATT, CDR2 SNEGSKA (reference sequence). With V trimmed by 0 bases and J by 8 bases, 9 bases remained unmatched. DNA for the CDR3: TGCAGTGCTAGAGATCACAGGGGGAGAGGTTATGAGCAGTTCTTC. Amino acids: CSARDHRGRGYEQFF.

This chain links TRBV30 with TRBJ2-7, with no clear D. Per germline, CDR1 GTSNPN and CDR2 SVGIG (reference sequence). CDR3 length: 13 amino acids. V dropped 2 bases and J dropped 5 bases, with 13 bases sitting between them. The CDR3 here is CAWSPRALHEQYF. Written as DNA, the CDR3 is TGTGCCTGGAGTCCCCGAGCCCTCCACGAGCAGTACTTC.

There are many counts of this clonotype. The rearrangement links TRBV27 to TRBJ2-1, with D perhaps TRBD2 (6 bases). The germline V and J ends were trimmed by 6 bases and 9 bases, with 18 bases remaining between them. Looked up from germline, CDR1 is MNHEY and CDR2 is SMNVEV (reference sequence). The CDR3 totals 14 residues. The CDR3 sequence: CASSRDWRVGEQFF. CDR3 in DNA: TGTGCCAGCAGCAGGGACTGGAGGGTTGGTGAGCAGTTCTTC.

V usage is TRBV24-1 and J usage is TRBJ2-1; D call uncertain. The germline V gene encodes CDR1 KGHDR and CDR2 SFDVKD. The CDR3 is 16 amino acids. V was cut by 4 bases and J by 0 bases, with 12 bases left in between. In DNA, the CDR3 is TGTGCCACCAGTGACGTTGAGGCCGGCTCCTACAATGAGCAGTTCTTC. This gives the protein CATSDVEAGSYNEQFF.

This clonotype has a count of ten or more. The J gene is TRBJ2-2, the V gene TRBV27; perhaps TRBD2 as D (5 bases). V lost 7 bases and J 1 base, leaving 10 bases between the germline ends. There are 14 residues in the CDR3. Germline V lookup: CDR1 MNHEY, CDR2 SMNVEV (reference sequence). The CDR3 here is CASTTLGNTGELFF. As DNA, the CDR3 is TGTGCCAGCACCACACTAGGGAACACCGGGGAGCTGTTTTTT.

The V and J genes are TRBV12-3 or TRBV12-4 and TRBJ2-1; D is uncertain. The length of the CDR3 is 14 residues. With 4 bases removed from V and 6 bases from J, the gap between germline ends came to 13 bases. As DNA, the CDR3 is TGTGCCAGCAGTTCACCTGGCGGATTCAATGAGCAGTTCTTC. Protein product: CASSSPGGFNEQFF.

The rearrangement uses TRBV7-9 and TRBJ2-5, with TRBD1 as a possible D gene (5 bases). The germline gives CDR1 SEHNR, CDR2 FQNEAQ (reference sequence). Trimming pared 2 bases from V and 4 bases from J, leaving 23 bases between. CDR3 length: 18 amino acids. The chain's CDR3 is CASSLLSFGQGLRETQYF. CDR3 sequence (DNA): TGTGCCAGCAGCTTACTTTCATTCGGGCAGGGCCTAAGAGAGACCCAGTACTTC.

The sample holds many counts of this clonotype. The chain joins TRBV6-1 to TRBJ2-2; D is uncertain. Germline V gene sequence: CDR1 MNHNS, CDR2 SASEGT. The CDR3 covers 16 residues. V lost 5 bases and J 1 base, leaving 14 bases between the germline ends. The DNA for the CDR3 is TGTGCCAGCAGTCCAACAATAAAACGGAACACCGGGGAGCTGTTTTTT. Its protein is CASSPTIKRNTGELFF.